One TCR beta chain is described in this entry. Its antigen is not identified. Relative to the germline gene, one junction end is altered; a read error may explain this. Positively selected for CCR7, the CD45RO-negative cells used as naive CD8 cells excluded terminally differentiated effector memory CD45RA+ cells. Each subset's genomic DNA was split evenly across several immunoSEQ plates. Using roughly 180 ng DNA, some 30,000 T cell genomes, the sorted-subset replicate PCRs were run. Clones were read by immunoSEQ multiplex PCR, and TCRdb kept only the in-frame ones, dropping some. The table lists around 640,000 clones, roughly 96% of them singletons. This sample is part of a study of shared clonotypes between healthy human individuals. The CDR3 is made up of 15 amino acids. Per germline, CDR1 MNHEY and CDR2 SMNVEV (reference sequence). General study results and limits: Generally, naive subsets (rather than memory subsets) showed larger estimated richness.

The specimen sequenced was naive CD8+ T cells sorted from blood. This chain joins TRBV27 and TRBJ2-7, with 14 bases matching TRBD2. The clonotype originates from a woman under 40 in good health. CDR3 amino acids: CASRVGTSGSYGQYF. The CDR3 DNA reads as TGTGCCAGCAGAGTGGGGACTAGCGGGAGTTACGGGCAGTACTTC.